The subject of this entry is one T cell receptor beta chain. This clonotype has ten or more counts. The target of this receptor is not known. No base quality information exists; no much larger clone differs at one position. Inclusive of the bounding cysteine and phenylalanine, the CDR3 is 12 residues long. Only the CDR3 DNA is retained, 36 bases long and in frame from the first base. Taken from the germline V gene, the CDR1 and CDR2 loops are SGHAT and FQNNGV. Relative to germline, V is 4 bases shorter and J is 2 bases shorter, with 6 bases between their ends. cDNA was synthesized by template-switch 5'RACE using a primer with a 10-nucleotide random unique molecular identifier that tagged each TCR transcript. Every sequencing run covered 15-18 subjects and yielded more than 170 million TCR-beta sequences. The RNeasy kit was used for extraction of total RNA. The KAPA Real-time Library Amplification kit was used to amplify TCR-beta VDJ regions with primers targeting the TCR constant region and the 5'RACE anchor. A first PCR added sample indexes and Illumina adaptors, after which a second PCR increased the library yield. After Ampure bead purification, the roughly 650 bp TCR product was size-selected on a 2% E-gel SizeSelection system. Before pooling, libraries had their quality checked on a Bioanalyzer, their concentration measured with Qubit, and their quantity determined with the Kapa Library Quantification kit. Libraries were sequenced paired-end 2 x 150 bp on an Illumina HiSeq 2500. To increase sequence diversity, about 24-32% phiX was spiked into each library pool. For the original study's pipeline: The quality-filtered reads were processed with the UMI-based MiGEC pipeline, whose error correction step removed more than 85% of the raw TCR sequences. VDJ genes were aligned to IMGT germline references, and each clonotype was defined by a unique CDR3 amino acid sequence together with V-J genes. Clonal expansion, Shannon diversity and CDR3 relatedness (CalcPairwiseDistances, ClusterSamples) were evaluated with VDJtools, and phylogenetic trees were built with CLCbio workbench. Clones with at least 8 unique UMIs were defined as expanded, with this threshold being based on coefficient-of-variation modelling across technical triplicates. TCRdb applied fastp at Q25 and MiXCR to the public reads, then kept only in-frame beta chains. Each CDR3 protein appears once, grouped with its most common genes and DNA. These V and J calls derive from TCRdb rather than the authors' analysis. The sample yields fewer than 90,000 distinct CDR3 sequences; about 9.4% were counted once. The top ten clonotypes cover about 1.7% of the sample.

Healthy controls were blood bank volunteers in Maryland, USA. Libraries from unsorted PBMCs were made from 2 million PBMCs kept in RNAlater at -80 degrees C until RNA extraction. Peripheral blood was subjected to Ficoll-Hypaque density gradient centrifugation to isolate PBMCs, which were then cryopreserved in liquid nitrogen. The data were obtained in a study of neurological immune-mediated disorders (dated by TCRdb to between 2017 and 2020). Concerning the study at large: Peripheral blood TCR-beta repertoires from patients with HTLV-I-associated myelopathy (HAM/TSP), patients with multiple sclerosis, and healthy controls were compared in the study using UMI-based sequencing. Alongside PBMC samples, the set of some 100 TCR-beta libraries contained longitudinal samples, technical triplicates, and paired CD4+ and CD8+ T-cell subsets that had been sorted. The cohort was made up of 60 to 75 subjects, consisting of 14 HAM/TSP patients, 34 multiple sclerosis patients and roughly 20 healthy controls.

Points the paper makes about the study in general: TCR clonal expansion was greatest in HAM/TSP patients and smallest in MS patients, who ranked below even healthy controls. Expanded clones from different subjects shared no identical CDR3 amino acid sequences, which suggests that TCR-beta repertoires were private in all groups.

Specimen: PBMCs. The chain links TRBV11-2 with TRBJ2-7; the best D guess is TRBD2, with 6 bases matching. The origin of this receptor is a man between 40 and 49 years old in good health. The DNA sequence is TGTGCCAGCAGCTCGGGGGCCTACGAGCAGTACTTC. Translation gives CASSSGAYEQYF.